Listed below are T cell receptor beta chains from one sample, sequenced in a study of cytomegalovirus exposure and HLA in healthy donors. Generated by immunoSEQ multiplex PCR, the TCRdb table keeps only in-frame clones and is missing some. This sample yields roughly 64,000 clones, of which 90% to 95% are seen a single time; almost 6% belongs to the top ten. The sequencing input was PBMCs. Receptors were obtained from a woman under 30 in good health and CMV-seropositive. CDR3s include the opening cysteine and the closing phenylalanine or tryptophan. A D gene is named only where the DNA matches it firmly. Clone size is given for some rows only: seen once, a few or many times, or a class if the clone is expanded.

V gene	clone size	J gene	D gene	CDR3 protein	CDR3 DNA
TRBV5-4	NA	TRBJ2-1	TRBD1	CASSIPGTGSLGNEQFF	TGTGCCAGCAGCATCCCCGGGACAGGGAGTTTGGGAAATGAGCAGTTCTTC
TRBV19	NA	TRBJ1-6	TRBD1	CASTQGRGPLHF	TGTGCCAGTACACAGGGGCGCGGACCCCTCCACTTT
TRBV11-2	once	TRBJ2-2	NA	CATSRKGTGELFF	TGTGCGACCTCTAGGAAGGGGACCGGGGAGCTGTTTTTT
TRBV5-1	NA	TRBJ2-7	NA	CASSLDLGTKYEQYF	TGCGCCAGCAGCTTGGATCTAGGGACAAAATACGAGCAGTACTTC
TRBV4-1	NA	TRBJ2-1	NA	CASSQELKGVREQFF	TGCGCCAGCAGCCAAGAATTGAAAGGAGTTCGGGAGCAGTTCTTC
TRBV6-1	NA	TRBJ1-4	NA	CASSGTEGNEKLFF	TGTGCCAGCAGTGGTACGGAGGGGAATGAAAAACTGTTTTTT
TRBV27	NA	TRBJ2-7	TRBD1	CASSLSWTGGFREQYF	TGTGCCAGCAGTTTATCCTGGACAGGGGGTTTCCGCGAGCAGTACTTC
TRBV28	NA	TRBJ1-5	NA	CASSLLDRNNQPQHF	TGTGCCAGCAGTTTGCTTGACAGAAACAATCAGCCCCAGCATTTT
TRBV9	NA	TRBJ1-1	NA	CASSSPRGGNTEAFF	TGTGCCAGCAGCTCCCCACGGGGAGGGAATACTGAAGCTTTCTTT
TRBV21-1	NA	TRBJ1-1	NA	CASSEIQGANTEAFF	TGTGCCAGCAGCGAAATACAGGGGGCAAACACTGAAGCTTTCTTT
TRBV18	NA	TRBJ1-1	TRBD1	CASSLGQGLKTEAFF	TGTGCCAGCTCGCTAGGACAGGGGTTGAAGACTGAAGCTTTCTTT
TRBV28	NA	TRBJ1-2	TRBD1	CATLEGQSRDGYTF	TGTGCCACCTTAGAGGGACAGTCGAGGGATGGCTACACCTTC
TRBV18	NA	TRBJ2-7	TRBD1	CASSPDRGRSYEQYF	TGTGCCAGCTCACCGGACAGGGGCCGCTCCTACGAGCAGTACTTC
TRBV14	NA	TRBJ1-2	TRBD1	CASSLGGAGYYGYTF	TGTGCCAGCAGCCTAGGGGGCGCGGGATACTATGGCTACACCTTC
TRBV5-5	NA	TRBJ1-6	NA	CASSLGAGNSPLHF	TGTGCCAGCAGCTTGGGGGCAGGGAATTCACCCCTCCACTTT
TRBV6-1	once	TRBJ1-1	NA	CASTVPVKTEAFF	TGTGCCAGCACGGTCCCGGTGAAAACTGAAGCTTTCTTT
TRBV11-2	NA	TRBJ2-6	NA	CASSTHKSGANVLTF	TGTGCCAGCAGCACCCACAAGTCTGGGGCCAACGTCCTGACTTTC
TRBV7-2	NA	TRBJ2-1	TRBD2	CASSVGGNYNEQFF	TGTGCCAGCAGTGTGGGGGGGAACTACAATGAACAGTTCTTC
TRBV7-9	once	TRBJ2-1	TRBD2	CASSLTSGMRDEQFF	TGTGCCAGCAGCTTGACTAGCGGGATGAGGGATGAGCAGTTCTTC
TRBV6-6	NA	TRBJ1-5	TRBD1	CATNGGTAYSNQPQHF	TGTGCCACCAATGGGGGGACAGCTTATAGCAATCAGCCCCAGCATTTT
TRBV7-3	NA	TRBJ1-1	TRBD1	CASRDEQGARTEAFF	TGTGCCAGCAGGGATGAACAGGGGGCTAGGACTGAAGCTTTCTTT
TRBV2	NA	TRBJ2-3	TRBD2	CASSEARLAGVSDTQYF	TGTGCCAGCAGTGAAGCCCGACTAGCGGGAGTTTCAGATACGCAGTATTTT
TRBV4-3	NA	TRBJ2-3	TRBD2	CASSQDRSGGWKDTQYF	TGCGCCAGCAGCCAAGATAGAAGCGGGGGGTGGAAAGATACGCAGTATTTT
TRBV19	NA	TRBJ2-4	NA	CASSLSAALAKNIQYF	TGTGCCAGTAGTCTCTCAGCGGCACTAGCCAAAAACATTCAGTACTTC
TRBV18	NA	TRBJ2-7	TRBD1	CASSPEQGRQYF	TGTGCCAGCTCACCAGAACAGGGGAGGCAGTACTTC
TRBV6-6	NA	TRBJ1-4	TRBD1	CASRYYGQVGEKLFF	TGTGCCAGCAGATACTACGGACAGGTCGGGGAAAAACTGTTTTTT
TRBV19	NA	TRBJ1-5	NA	CASIQGRDQPQHF	TGTGCCAGTATTCAGGGGCGGGATCAGCCCCAGCATTTT
TRBV5-1	NA	TRBJ2-7	TRBD1	CASNRQGGHGEEQYF	TGCGCCAGCAACCGACAGGGCGGGCACGGCGAGGAGCAGTACTTC
TRBV29-1	NA	TRBJ2-3	TRBD2	CSVARTSGGTRSSTDTQYF	TGCAGCGTGGCAAGGACTAGCGGGGGGACACGATCTAGCACAGATACGCAGTATTTT
TRBV6-5	NA	TRBJ1-5	NA	CASSYTQARNQPQHF	TGTGCCAGCAGTTACACTCAGGCCCGCAATCAGCCCCAGCATTTT
TRBV2	NA	TRBJ2-1	NA	CASSEFPGDEQFF	TGTGCCAGCAGTGAATTTCCGGGGGATGAGCAGTTCTTC
TRBV28	few	TRBJ1-4	NA	CASGPTRELFF	TGTGCCAGCGGTCCCACGAGGGAACTGTTTTTT
TRBV9	NA	TRBJ2-2	NA	CASSVAQGYTGELFF	TGTGCCAGCAGCGTAGCTCAGGGCTACACCGGGGAGCTGTTTTTT
TRBV28	NA	TRBJ1-2	NA	CASSPRDFRGGYTF	TGTGCCAGCAGTCCCCGGGACTTCCGGGGGGGCTACACCTTC
TRBV25-1	once	TRBJ2-1	TRBD2	CASTRGASGINNEQFF	TGTGCCAGCACTCGAGGCGCTAGCGGGATCAACAATGAGCAGTTCTTC
TRBV6-1	NA	TRBJ2-4	NA	CASSASIPTGTGAKNIQYF	TGTGCCAGCAGTGCGAGTATCCCCACAGGGACCGGGGCCAAAAACATTCAGTACTTC
TRBV27	NA	TRBJ2-1	TRBD2	CASSLRASGSSEQFF	TGTGCCAGCAGTTTACGGGCTAGCGGGAGTAGTGAGCAGTTCTTC
TRBV2	few	TRBJ2-1	TRBD2	CASSRLAGEVDEQFF	TGTGCCAGCAGTCGACTAGCGGGAGAGGTCGATGAGCAGTTCTTC
TRBV4-2	NA	TRBJ2-1	TRBD1	CASSQEGGGTGGHEQFF	TGTGCCAGCAGCCAAGAAGGGGGCGGGACAGGGGGCCATGAGCAGTTCTTC
TRBV2	once	TRBJ2-1	TRBD2	CASIPLTSGIIQFF	TGTGCCAGCATCCCCTTGACTAGCGGCATAATTCAGTTCTTC
TRBV7-2	few	TRBJ1-2	NA	CASTDGVNYGYTF	TGTGCCAGCACCGACGGGGTTAACTATGGCTACACCTTC
TRBV5-1	NA	TRBJ2-2	TRBD2	CASSRKNGTSGSGWTGELFF	TGCGCCAGCAGCCGAAAAAACGGGACTAGCGGGAGCGGCTGGACCGGGGAGCTGTTTTTT
TRBV5-1	once	TRBJ2-3	NA	CASSLAYDRDTQYF	TGCGCCAGCAGCTTGGCTTATGACAGAGATACGCAGTATTTT
TRBV4-1	NA	TRBJ2-7	NA	CASSQEDSRSYEQYF	TGCGCCAGCAGCCAAGAAGACAGCAGGTCCTACGAGCAGTACTTC
TRBV5-1	NA	TRBJ2-3	TRBD2	CASSPEGRRGAVDTQYF	TGCGCCAGCAGCCCGGAGGGTAGGCGGGGGGCGGTAGATACGCAGTATTTT
TRBV6-1	NA	TRBJ2-7	TRBD2	CASSASGRTYEQYF	TGTGCCAGCAGTGCTAGCGGGAGAACCTACGAGCAGTACTTC
TRBV28	NA	TRBJ1-3	NA	CASTIGVRGNTIYF	TGTGCCAGCACCATAGGGGTGCGAGGAAACACCATATATTTT
TRBV19	NA	TRBJ2-5	NA	CASSTLAATRGSQYF	TGTGCCAGTAGTACCCTCGCGGCAACACGGGGGTCCCAGTACTTC